These 24 T cell receptor beta chains were all obtained from the same sample, sequenced in a study of blood T cell repertoires in COVID-19 (dated by TCRdb to the early 2020s). The library was prepared using the immunoSEQ multiplex PCR assay. TCRdb re-hosts the immuneACCESS table, in-frame sequences only. Its copies lack some clones; in the studies checked, an unresolved V gene accounts for under half of them, and the cause for the rest is not known. The sample table shows about 200,000 clones, and 70% to 90% are seen once. In total, the top ten clones hold around 4.8% of the sample. Sequencing input: peripheral blood. These receptors were obtained from a woman aged 40 to 49 with acute or convalescent COVID-19.

The V gene is TRBV6-1, the J gene TRBJ1-4; 7 bases agree with TRBD1. Unmatched junction bases numbered 10, after V lost 10 bases and J lost 5 bases. Germline assignment: CDR1 MNHNS and CDR2 SASEGT. CDR3 length: 14 amino acids. CDR3 sequence: CATGRTGRNEKLFF. The CDR3 DNA follows: TGTGCCACCGGAAGGACAGGACGAAATGAAAAACTGTTTTTT.

The chain links TRBV7-2 to TRBJ2-3, with TRBD2 matching 8 bases. From germline, CDR1 is SGHTA and CDR2 FQGNSA. With V trimmed by 1 base and J by 4 bases, 4 bases remained unmatched. The CDR3 spans 15 residues. CDR3 amino acids: CASSLVSTSADTQYF. In nucleotides, the CDR3 is TGTGCCAGCAGCTTAGTGTCGACTAGCGCAGATACGCAGTATTTT.

This chain uses TRBV9 with TRBJ2-5, with TRBD2 identical over 10 bases. Per the germline V gene, CDR1 is SGDLS and CDR2 is YYNGEE. After removal of 2 bases from V and 0 bases from J, the junction contained 1 base not matched to a gene. This CDR3 is 15 amino acids long. The CDR3 region has the DNA TGTGCCAGCAGCGTTAGCGGGGGGTACCAAGAGACCCAGTACTTC. Translated, it gives CASSVSGGYQETQYF.

This clone was seen once. The V gene is TRBV29-1, the J gene TRBJ1-2; D remains unclear. Per germline, CDR1 SQVTM and CDR2 ANQGSEA. The CDR3 has 13 residues. V shed 2 bases and J shed 3 bases, with 10 bases lying between them. DNA of the CDR3: TGCAGCGTTGAATCGTGGGGAGACTATGGCTACACCTTC. This encodes CSVESWGDYGYTF.

The chain uses TRBV5-4 and TRBJ2-3, with D tentatively TRBD2 (5 bases). The CDR3 is made up of 13 amino acids. CDR1 SGHNT and CDR2 YYREEE come from the germline V gene (reference sequence). V was trimmed by 4 bases and J by 6 bases, leaving 12 bases between them. The CDR3 nucleotides are TGTGCCAGCAGCCCCCAACCGGGGGATACGCAGTATTTT. Translating gives CASSPQPGDTQYF.

This clone was seen only a few times. The rearrangement joins TRBV9 to TRBJ1-6; 7 bases match TRBD1. This CDR3 spans 14 amino acids. Per the germline V gene, CDR1 is SGDLS and CDR2 is YYNGEE. Trimming cost V 3 bases and J 7 bases; bases outside gene matches: 4. For the CDR3, the DNA is TGTGCCAGCAGCGCAACAGGGGAGAATTCACCCCTCCACTTT. Translating gives CASSATGENSPLHF.

V is TRBV5-1 and J is TRBJ1-1; D is possibly TRBD1 (6 bases). Germline V gene data show CDR1 as SGHRS and CDR2 as YFSETQ. This CDR3 contains 15 residues. V dropped 2 bases and J dropped 3 bases, with 14 bases sitting between them. The CDR3 here is CASSFTGRGDTEAFF. The CDR3 bases are TGCGCCAGCAGCTTTACAGGGAGGGGAGACACTGAAGCTTTCTTT.

The V gene is TRBV6-5, the J gene TRBJ2-4, with D uncertain. The CDR3 runs 15 residues. The germline CDR1 and CDR2 sequences are MNHEY and SVGAGI. The V and J ends lost 0 bases and 4 bases respectively, with 10 bases between them. CDR3 sequence (DNA): TGTGCCAGCAGTTACTCGGTCAGACAAAAAAACATTCAGTACTTC. It is translated as CASSYSVRQKNIQYF.

This clone was detected only once. The V call is TRBV25-1, the J call TRBJ1-1; TRBD1 is a possible D gene (5 bases). V was clipped by 2 bases and J by 4 bases, with 17 bases between them. Germline CDR1 is MGHDK and CDR2 is SYGVNS. The CDR3 is 16 amino acids. The CDR3 bases are TGTGCCAGCAGTGAAGTGTTATGGGGCCGGGTCACTGAAGCTTTCTTT. Its translation: CASSEVLWGRVTEAFF.

The chain links TRBV7-9 to TRBJ1-2; the D gene is possibly TRBD1 (5 bases). Germline V gene sequence: CDR1 SEHNR, CDR2 FQNEAQ (reference sequence). The germline V and J ends were trimmed by 0 bases and 4 bases, with 9 bases remaining between them. The CDR3 loop spans 14 amino acids. CDR3: CASSLAGGVYGYTF. The CDR3 DNA is TGTGCCAGCAGCTTAGCCGGGGGAGTCTATGGCTACACCTTC. Using reference TRBV7-9 and TRBJ1-2 for the parts outside the CDR3, the full variable domain is DTGVSQNPRHKITKRGQNVTFRCDPISEHNRLYWYRQTLGQGPEFLTYFQNEAQLEKSRLLSDRFSAERPKGSFSTLEIQRTEQGDSAMYLCASSLAGGVYGYTFGSGTRLTVV.

This chain uses TRBV19 with TRBJ1-5; TRBD1 agrees at 7 bases. This CDR3 region has 18 residues. The trim removed 7 bases at V and 0 bases at J, leaving 15 bases unmatched. Germline assignment: CDR1 LNHDA and CDR2 SQIVND (reference sequence). Written as DNA, the CDR3 is TGTGCCAGTATTGATAGAGGCGGAGGGGGCTATAGCAATCAGCCCCAGCATTTT. Encoded protein: CASIDRGGGGYSNQPQHF. The complete variable domain, with remaining parts taken from reference TRBV19 and TRBJ1-5, reads DGGITQSPKYLFRKEGQNVTLSCEQNLNHDAMYWYRQDPGQGLRLIYYSQIVNDFQKGDIAEGYSVSREKKESFPLTVTSAQKNPTAFYLCASIDRGGGGYSNQPQHFGDGTRLSIL.

The chain couples TRBV13 to TRBJ2-2; 10 positions agree with TRBD2. Trimming took 5 bases from V and 3 from J; bases not matched to a gene: 9. Looked up from germline, CDR1 is PRHDT and CDR2 is FYEKMQ (reference sequence). CDR3 length equals 17 residues. CDR3 DNA sequence: TGTGCCAGCAGCACGCTAGGACTAGCGGATGACACCGGGGAGCTGTTTTTT. Encoded protein: CASSTLGLADDTGELFF.

The chain combines TRBV5-6 with TRBJ1-1; D gene unclear. The germline gives CDR1 SGHDT, CDR2 YYEEEE. This CDR3 comprises 12 residues. V lost 0 bases and J 10 bases, leaving 10 bases between the germline ends. The CDR3 DNA reads as TGTGCCAGCAGCTTGGGGGCCCGATCAGCTTTCTTT. Protein: CASSLGARSAFF. Together with reference TRBV5-6 and TRBJ1-1, the CDR3 gives the full variable domain: DAGVTQSPTHLIKTRGQQVTLRCSPKSGHDTVSWYQQALGQGPQFIFQYYEEEERQRGNFPDRFSGHQFPNYSSELNVNALLLGDSALYLCASSLGARSAFFGQGTRLTVV.

The rearrangement joins TRBV7-9 to TRBJ1-6; 9 bases fit TRBD1. Per the germline V gene, CDR1 is SEHNR and CDR2 is FQNEAQ (reference sequence). V dropped 3 bases and J dropped 1; count of bases not matched to a gene: 10. The CDR3 has 19 residues. This CDR3 reads CASSLTNRGRVSYNSPLHF. The CDR3 DNA reads as TGTGCCAGCAGCTTGACAAACAGGGGGCGCGTGTCCTATAATTCACCCCTCCACTTT. The variable domain in full, with the rest retrieved from reference TRBV7-9 and TRBJ1-6, is DTGVSQNPRHKITKRGQNVTFRCDPISEHNRLYWYRQTLGQGPEFLTYFQNEAQLEKSRLLSDRFSAERPKGSFSTLEIQRTEQGDSAMYLCASSLTNRGRVSYNSPLHFGNGTRLTVT.

The V gene is TRBV12-3 or TRBV12-4, the J gene TRBJ2-2; a weak D match, TRBD1 (5 bases). Trimming pared 11 bases from V and 6 bases from J, leaving 10 bases between. This CDR3 is built from 11 residues. CDR3 coding DNA: TGTGCCGGCCAGGGCCCCGGGGAGCTGTTTTTT. Its protein is CAGQGPGELFF.

V and J are TRBV19 and TRBJ1-2; weak D call: TRBD1 (6 bases). V was pared by 3 bases and J by 13 bases, with 24 bases between. Germline CDR1 reads LNHDA; CDR2 reads SQIVND (reference sequence). The CDR3 contains 15 residues. The DNA for the CDR3 is TGTGCCAGTAGTATTGGGGGTATGACAGGACCCGAAGGCACCTTC. Amino acids: CASSIGGMTGPEGTF.

This chain links TRBV10-3 with TRBJ2-7; perhaps TRBD1 as D (6 bases). CDR3 length: 14 amino acids. Trimming took off 6 bases at V and 2 bases at J, with 14 bases between the two ends. Germline V gene lookup returns CDR1 ENHRY and CDR2 SYGVKD. CDR3 DNA sequence: TGTGCCATCAGCCCCGGGACACCTCCCTACGAGCAGTACGTC. Translating gives CAISPGTPPYEQYV.

The chain is built from TRBV10-3 and TRBJ2-7; 8 nucleotides agree with TRBD2. The CDR3 contains 14 residues. Germline trimming cut 2 bases from V and 7 bases from J; bases unmatched to any gene: 7. From germline, CDR1 is ENHRY and CDR2 SYGVKD. This CDR3 is CAISERGGLREQYV. DNA of the CDR3: TGTGCCATCAGTGAGCGGGGGGGCCTTCGGGAGCAGTACGTC.

V gene TRBV7-3 combines with J gene TRBJ1-5, with TRBD1 as a possible D gene (6 bases). The germline CDR1 and CDR2 sequences are SGHTA and FQGTGA. The CDR3 sequence is 13 residues long. Trimming pared 5 bases from V and 3 bases from J, leaving 8 bases between. The CDR3 sequence: CASSRTVNQPQHF. The CDR3 DNA follows: TGTGCCAGCAGCCGGACAGTCAATCAGCCCCAGCATTTT.

V gene TRBV14 combines with J gene TRBJ1-2; D possibly corresponds to TRBD1 (6 bases). Germline-derived CDR1 and CDR2 are SGHDN and FVKESK. V shed 4 bases and J shed 6 bases, with 15 bases lying between them. The CDR3 has 14 amino acids. This chain's CDR3 is CASSLDGTWHGYTF. The DNA of the CDR3 is TGTGCCAGCAGCCTAGATGGGACATGGCATGGCTACACCTTC.

The chain links TRBV21-1 to TRBJ2-7; the tabulated D call, TRBD1, remains unverified against the DNA. TRBV21-1 is designated a pseudogene. The CDR3 is 16 amino acids. CDR3 protein: CASSTQDRARSYEQYV. DNA for the CDR3: TGTGCCAGCAGCACCCAGGACAGGGCGCGCTCCTACGAGCAGTACGTC.

The rearrangement uses TRBV18 and TRBJ1-3; a possible D gene is TRBD1 (6 bases). V was clipped by 2 bases and J by 2 bases, with 10 bases between them. Per germline, CDR1 KGHSH and CDR2 LQKENI. This CDR3 spans 15 amino acids. The CDR3 sequence is CASSPGSGAGNTIYF. For the CDR3, the DNA is TGTGCCAGCTCACCAGGGTCAGGGGCTGGAAACACCATATATTTT.

V gene TRBV6-5 combines with J gene TRBJ1-5, with D perhaps TRBD1 (6 bases). The CDR3 contains 13 residues. Trimming left V 7 bases short and J 3 bases short, with 10 bases between. Germline loops: CDR1 MNHEY, CDR2 SVGAGI. The CDR3, as DNA: TGTGCCAGCACCGGACAGCTCAATCAGCCCCAGCATTTT. Translated, it gives CASTGQLNQPQHF.

The rearrangement uses TRBV5-1 and TRBJ1-4, with 8 bases that match TRBD1. CDR3 length equals 15 residues. Trimming took 4 bases from V and 2 from J; bases not matched to a gene: 4. CDR1 is SGHRS and CDR2 is YFSETQ in the germline V gene. In nucleotides, the CDR3 is TGCGCCAGCAGCGCGACAGGGGCTACTAATGAAAAACTGTTTTTT. It encodes CASSATGATNEKLFF.